Listed here are 11 T cell receptor beta chains from one sample, sequenced in a study of blood T cell repertoires in COVID-19 (dated by TCRdb to 2018 to 2020). Library preparation was by the immunoSEQ multiplex PCR assay. The clones in this table, taken by TCRdb from immuneACCESS, are in-frame only. Not every clone is retained; where verified, under half of the shortfall comes from an unresolved V gene, and the cause of the rest is unknown. Within this sample are 200,000 to 300,000 clones, with 84% of them counted one time only. 4% of the sample is in the top ten clones. The material sequenced was peripheral blood. These receptors were obtained from a man aged 50-59 years with acute or convalescent COVID-19.

This chain joins TRBV9 and TRBJ2-3, with TRBD2 matching over 9 bases. The J segment lost 3 bases and the V segment lost 0 bases, leaving 8 bases of the junction unmatched. The length of the CDR3 is 17 residues. Germline loops: CDR1 SGDLS, CDR2 YYNGEE. The CDR3 nucleotides are TGTGCCAGCAGCGTAGGGTTTAGCGGGGGCGTAACAGATACGCAGTATTTT. This gives the protein CASSVGFSGGVTDTQYF.

This chain joins TRBV19 and TRBJ1-6, with 9 bases matching TRBD1. V lost 6 bases, J lost 11 bases, and 5 bases stayed unmatched. CDR3 length: 13 amino acids. The germline CDR1 and CDR2 sequences are LNHDA and SQIVND (reference sequence). The CDR3: CASRRDRATPLHF. For the CDR3, the DNA is TGTGCCAGTAGGCGGGACAGGGCTACACCCCTCCACTTT.

The chain links TRBV27 to TRBJ2-3; 7 bases fit TRBD2. The CDR3 has 14 residues. Germline trimming cut 5 bases from V and 3 bases from J; bases unmatched to any gene: 5. Germline assignment: CDR1 MNHEY and CDR2 SMNVEV (reference sequence). The CDR3 DNA sequence: TGTGCCAGCAGTGTACGGGACTATACAGATACGCAGTATTTT. Protein product: CASSVRDYTDTQYF.

V usage is TRBV12-3 or TRBV12-4 and J usage is TRBJ1-2; D is undetermined. V lost 3 bases and J 8 bases, leaving 13 bases between the germline ends. The CDR3 has 13 amino acids. CDR3 protein: CASSFPGREGYTF. In DNA, the CDR3 is TGTGCCAGCAGTTTCCCGGGCCGGGAAGGCTACACCTTC.

The gene calls are TRBV4-2 and TRBJ1-6; D call uncertain. The V end was cut by 0 bases, the J end by 6 bases, with 12 bases between. CDR1 and CDR2 from the germline V gene are LGHNA and YNFKEQ. The CDR3 sequence is 16 residues long. In nucleotides, the CDR3 is TGTGCCAGCAGCCAAGAGTATCGACAAATTAATTCACCCCTCCACTTT. This translates into CASSQEYRQINSPLHF.

The chain has TRBV7-8 and TRBJ1-1, with 8 nucleotides matching TRBD1. The CDR3 contains 17 residues. The trim removed 3 bases at V and 2 bases at J, leaving 11 bases unmatched. Germline V gene lookup returns CDR1 SGHVS and CDR2 FQNEAQ. The CDR3 loop reads CASSFATRTGTNTEAFF. The CDR3 DNA follows: TGTGCCAGCAGCTTCGCGACGAGGACAGGGACAAACACTGAAGCTTTCTTT. Full variable domain (outside the CDR3, taken from reference TRBV7-8 and TRBJ1-1): GAGVSQSPRYKVAKRGQDVALRCDPISGHVSLFWYQQALGQGPEFLTYFQNEAQLDKSGLPSDRFFAERPEGSVSTLKIQRTQQEDSAVYLCASSFATRTGTNTEAFFGQGTRLTVV.

V is TRBV18 and J is TRBJ2-1; 9 bases match TRBD2. Germline CDR1 reads KGHSH; CDR2 reads LQKENI. The ends lost 3 bases at V and 7 bases at J; junction bases unmatched: 10. The CDR3 covers 16 residues. CDR3 residues: CASSPGAGGTTNEQFF. Here the CDR3 DNA reads TGTGCCAGCTCACCCGGAGCGGGAGGTACGACTAATGAGCAGTTCTTC.

This clone was recorded only once. Other nucleotide sequences in the sample specify the same CDR3. The chain uses TRBV2 and TRBJ1-1; tentatively, D is TRBD1 (6 bases). This CDR3 has 14 residues. Trimming removed 8 bases at V and 2 bases at J, with 15 bases between. Germline V gene data show CDR1 as SNHLY and CDR2 as FYNNEI. CDR3 in amino acids: CASSRGGRNTEAFF. Written as DNA, the CDR3 is TGTGCCAGCTCACGGGGGGGGCGTAACACTGAAGCTTTCTTT.

V is TRBV9 and J is TRBJ2-7; a possible D gene is TRBD2 (5 bases). Trimming shortened V by 5 bases and J by 6 bases, and 12 bases separated the two germline ends. Germline lookup yields CDR1 SGDLS and CDR2 YYNGEE. This CDR3 has 12 amino acids. The CDR3 DNA reads TGTGCCAGCAGGCCCGGGGATCTCGAGCAGTACTTC. This encodes CASRPGDLEQYF.

This clone was observed a single time. This chain joins TRBV27 and TRBJ1-3, with TRBD1 as a possible D gene (6 bases). Germline CDR1 reads MNHEY; CDR2 reads SMNVEV (reference sequence). This CDR3 comprises 14 residues. V was shortened by 5 bases and J by 4 bases, with 12 bases between the two germline ends. For the CDR3, the DNA is TGTGCCAGCAGTCTGCAGGGGTGGGGAAACACCATATATTTT. Translation gives CASSLQGWGNTIYF.

DNA of the CDR3: TGTGCCAGCAGCTTAACATGGTCAGAGCAGTACTTC. Amino acids: CASSLTWSEQYF. The chain couples TRBV13 to TRBJ2-7; D gene uncertain. Germline V gives CDR1 PRHDT, CDR2 FYEKMQ (reference sequence). Deletions cut 2 bases from V and 7 bases from J, with 9 bases between. This CDR3 contains 12 residues.